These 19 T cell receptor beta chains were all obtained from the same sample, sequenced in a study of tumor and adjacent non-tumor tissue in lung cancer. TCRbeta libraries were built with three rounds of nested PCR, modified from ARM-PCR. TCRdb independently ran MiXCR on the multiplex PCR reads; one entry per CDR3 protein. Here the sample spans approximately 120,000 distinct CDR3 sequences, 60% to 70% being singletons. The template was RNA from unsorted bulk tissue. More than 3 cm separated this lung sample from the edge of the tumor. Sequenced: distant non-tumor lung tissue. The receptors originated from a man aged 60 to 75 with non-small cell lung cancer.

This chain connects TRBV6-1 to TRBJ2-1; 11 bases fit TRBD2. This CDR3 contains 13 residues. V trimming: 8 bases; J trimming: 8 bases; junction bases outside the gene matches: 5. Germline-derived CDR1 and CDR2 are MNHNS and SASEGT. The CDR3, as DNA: TGTGCCAGCGGCGGACTAGCGGGTTATGAGCAGTTCTTC. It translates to CASGGLAGYEQFF.

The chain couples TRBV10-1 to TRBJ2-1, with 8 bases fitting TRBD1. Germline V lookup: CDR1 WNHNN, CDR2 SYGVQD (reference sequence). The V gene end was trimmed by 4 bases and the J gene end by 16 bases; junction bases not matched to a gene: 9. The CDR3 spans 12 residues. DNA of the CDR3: TGCGCCAGCAGTGCAGGGGGCGTTGGGCAATTCTTC. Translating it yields CASSAGGVGQFF.

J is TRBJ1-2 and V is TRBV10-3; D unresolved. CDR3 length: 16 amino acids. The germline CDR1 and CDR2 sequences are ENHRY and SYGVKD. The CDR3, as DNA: TGTGCAGTCAGTGAGTCGAAAATTAGCAGCGACTATGGCTACACCTTC. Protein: CAVSESKISSDYGYTF.

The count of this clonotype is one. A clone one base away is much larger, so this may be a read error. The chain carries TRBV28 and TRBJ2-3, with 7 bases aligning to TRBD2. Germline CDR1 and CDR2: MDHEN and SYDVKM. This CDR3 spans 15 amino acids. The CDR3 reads CASNGGSLGTDRQYF. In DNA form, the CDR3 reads TGTGCCAGCAACGGCGGGAGTTTGGGCACAGATAGGCAGTATTTT.

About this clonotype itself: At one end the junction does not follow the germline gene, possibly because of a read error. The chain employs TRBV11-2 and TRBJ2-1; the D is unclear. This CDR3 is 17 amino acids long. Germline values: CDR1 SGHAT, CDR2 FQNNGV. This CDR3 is CTSCLQPLSSSYNEQFF. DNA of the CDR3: TGTACCAGCTGCCTCCAACCACTCTCGAGCTCCTACAATGAGCAGTTCTTC.

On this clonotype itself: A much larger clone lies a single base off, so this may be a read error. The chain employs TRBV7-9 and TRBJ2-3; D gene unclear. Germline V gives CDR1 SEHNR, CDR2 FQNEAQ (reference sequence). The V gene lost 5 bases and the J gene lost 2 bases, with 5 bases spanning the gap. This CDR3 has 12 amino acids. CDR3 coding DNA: TGTGCCAGCAGCAGTCTCACAGATACGCAGTATTTT. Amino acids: CASSSLTDTQYF.

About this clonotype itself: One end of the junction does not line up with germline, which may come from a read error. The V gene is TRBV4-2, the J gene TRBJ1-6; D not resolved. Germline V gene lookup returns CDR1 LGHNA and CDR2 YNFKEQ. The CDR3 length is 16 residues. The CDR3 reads CANSQEGDTYNSPLHF. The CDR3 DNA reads TGTGCCAACAGCCAAGAAGGTGACACATATAATTCACCCCTCCACTTT.

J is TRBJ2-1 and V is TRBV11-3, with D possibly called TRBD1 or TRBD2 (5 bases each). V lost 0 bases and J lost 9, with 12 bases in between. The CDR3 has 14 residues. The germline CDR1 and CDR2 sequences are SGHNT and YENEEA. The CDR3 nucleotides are TGTGCCAGCAGCTTAGATTTTGGGGACGGTGAGCAGTTCTTC. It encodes CASSLDFGDGEQFF.

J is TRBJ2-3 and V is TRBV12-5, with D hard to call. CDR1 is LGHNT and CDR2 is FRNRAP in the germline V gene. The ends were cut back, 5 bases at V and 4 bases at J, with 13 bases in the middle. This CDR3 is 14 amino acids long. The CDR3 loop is CASGPQENADTQYF. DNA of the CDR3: TGTGCTAGTGGTCCCCAGGAAAACGCAGATACGCAGTATTTT.

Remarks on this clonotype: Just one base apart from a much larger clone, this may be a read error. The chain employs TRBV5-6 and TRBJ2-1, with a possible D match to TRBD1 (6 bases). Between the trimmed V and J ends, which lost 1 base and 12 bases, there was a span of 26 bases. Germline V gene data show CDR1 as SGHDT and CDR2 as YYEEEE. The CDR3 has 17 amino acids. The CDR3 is CASSLRPGTRLSKGQFF. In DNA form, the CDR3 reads TGTGCCAGCAGCTTGCGGCCCGGGACAAGGTTATCGAAAGGGCAGTTCTTC.

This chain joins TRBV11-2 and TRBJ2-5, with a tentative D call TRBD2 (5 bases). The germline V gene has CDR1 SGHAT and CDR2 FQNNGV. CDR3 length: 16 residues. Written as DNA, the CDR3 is TGTGTCAGAAGCCCCCGTACTAGTGGGGTGGGGGAGACCCAGTACTTC. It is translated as CVRSPRTSGVGETQYF.

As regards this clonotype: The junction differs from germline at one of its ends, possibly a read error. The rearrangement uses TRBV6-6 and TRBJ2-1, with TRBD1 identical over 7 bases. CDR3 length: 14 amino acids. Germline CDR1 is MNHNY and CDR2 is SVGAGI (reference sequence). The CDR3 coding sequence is TGTGCAAGCTCCTTAAGGGACAGACGTAATGAGAAGTTCTTC. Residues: CASSLRDRRNEKFF.

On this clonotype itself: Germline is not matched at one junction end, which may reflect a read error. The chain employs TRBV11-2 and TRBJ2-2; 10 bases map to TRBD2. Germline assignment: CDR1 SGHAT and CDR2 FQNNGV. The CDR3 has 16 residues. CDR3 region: CASSPASGSALGELFF. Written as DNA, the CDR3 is TGTGCCAGCAGCCCAGCTAGCGGGAGCGCGCTCGGGGAGTTGTTTTTT.

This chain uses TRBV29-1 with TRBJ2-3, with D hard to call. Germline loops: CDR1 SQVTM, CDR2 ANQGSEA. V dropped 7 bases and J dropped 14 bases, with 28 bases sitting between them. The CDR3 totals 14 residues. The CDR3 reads CSANPKAGTDTRYF. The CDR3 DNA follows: TGCAGCGCCAACCCAAAGGCAGGCACAGATACGAGGTATTTT.

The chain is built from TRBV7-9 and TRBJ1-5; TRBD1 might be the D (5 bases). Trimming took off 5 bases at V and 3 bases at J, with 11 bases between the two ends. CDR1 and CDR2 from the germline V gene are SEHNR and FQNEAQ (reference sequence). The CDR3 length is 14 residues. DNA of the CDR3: TGTGCCAGCAGCGTCGGGGGGGACAATCAGCCCCAGCATTTT. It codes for CASSVGGDNQPQHF.

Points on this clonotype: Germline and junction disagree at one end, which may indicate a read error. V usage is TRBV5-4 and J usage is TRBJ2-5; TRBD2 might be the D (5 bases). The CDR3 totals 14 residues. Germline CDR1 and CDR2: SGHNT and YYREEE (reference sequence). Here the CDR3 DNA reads TGTGCCAGCAGACCTGACTACTCCCAAGAGACCCAGCACTTC. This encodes CASRPDYSQETQHF.

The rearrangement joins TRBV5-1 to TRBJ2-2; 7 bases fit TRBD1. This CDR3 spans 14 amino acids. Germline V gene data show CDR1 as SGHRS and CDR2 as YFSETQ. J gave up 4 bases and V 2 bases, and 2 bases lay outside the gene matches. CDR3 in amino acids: CASSFDRATGELFF. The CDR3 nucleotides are TGCGCCAGCAGCTTCGACAGGGCCACCGGGGAGCTGTTTTTT.

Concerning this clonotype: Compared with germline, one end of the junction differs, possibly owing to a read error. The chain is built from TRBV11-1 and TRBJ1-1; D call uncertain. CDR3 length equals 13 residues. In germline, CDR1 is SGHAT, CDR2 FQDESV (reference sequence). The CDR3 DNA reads TGTACCAGCACCCGGTCCCAAAACACTGGAGCTTTCTTT. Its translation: CTSTRSQNTGAFF.

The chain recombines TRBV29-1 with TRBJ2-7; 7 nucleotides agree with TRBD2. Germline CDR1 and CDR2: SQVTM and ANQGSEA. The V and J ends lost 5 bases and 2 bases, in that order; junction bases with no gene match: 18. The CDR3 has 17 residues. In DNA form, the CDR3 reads TGCAGCGTTAATGGGGTTGCGGGAGTTGGTATGGCCTACGAGCAGTACTTC. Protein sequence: CSVNGVAGVGMAYEQYF.